The T cell receptor (beta chain) described here comes from a study of blood T cell repertoires in COVID-19. Whole-study context: T cells, B-cell-depleted T cells, or PBMCs provided the cDNA or gDNA that served as material.

The assay was immunoSEQ multiplex PCR, and TCRdb's table has in-frame clones only and misses some. The sample lists about 80,000 clones, under 85% occurring once. Trimming removed 3 bases from V and 8 bases from J; junction bases left unmatched: 9. The CDR3 length is 15 residues. Germline loops: CDR1 SGHTA, CDR2 FQGTGA. This receptor was identified in a human donor in a cohort sampled during active COVID-19. The sequenced sample consisted of peripheral blood. The chain couples TRBV7-3 to TRBJ2-1; TRBD2 matches at 8 bases. The chain's CDR3 is CASSFGGGRRYEQFF. In DNA form, the CDR3 reads TGTGCCAGCAGCTTTGGGGGCGGGAGGCGGTATGAGCAGTTCTTC. Drawing the rest from reference TRBV7-3 and TRBJ2-1, the complete variable domain is GAGVSQTPSNKVTEKGKYVELRCDPISGHTALYWYRQSLGQGPEFLIYFQGTGAADDSGLPNDRFFAVRPEGSVSTLKIQRTERGDSAVYLCASSFGGGRRYEQFFGPGTRLTVL.